The following is a T cell receptor beta chain sequence with its context. Its antigen target is currently unknown. There are no base qualities to consult, and no much larger clone falls within one base. This sample was taken from a study of tumor-infiltrating lymphocytes in primary liver carcinoma (dated by TCRdb to the late 2010s). Describing the broader study: Roughly 5 patients with histopathologically diagnosed primary liver carcinoma underwent surgical resection in China between November 2015 and 2016. The five patients, three men and two women aged 30 to 69 years, had hepatocellular carcinoma (four) or combined HCC and intrahepatic cholangiocarcinoma (one). The five patients had tumors of stage T1-T3 N0M0, with maximum diameters ranging from roughly 4.2 to 11 cm. Samples yielded roughly 3.5 to 7.13 million productive TCRbeta reads; read depth did not differ significantly between tissue types. TCRbeta repertoire sequencing, expression microarrays and whole-exome sequencing were combined in the study across five regions of each liver tumor, with adjacent normal tissue and blood also included. TCRbeta repertoire sequencing covered about 35 specimens from 5 patients: 25 tumor regions, 5 adjacent noncancerous liver tissues and 5 peripheral blood samples. Technical replicate repertoires showed high reproducibility, with mean shared-clone rates around 0.91 and correlation coefficients above 0.98. General study outcomes and caveats: Pairs of tumor regions showed greater repertoire overlap (mean roughly 35%) than tumor-adjacent pairs (roughly 17%) or tumor-blood pairs (roughly 15%), which is consistent with antigen-driven expansion. Compared with blood, tumors had a significantly larger share of the repertoire taken up by the top 250 clones (p = 0.039). The study included only 4 to 6 patients, and the authors note findings should be validated in a larger study. Because sequencing covered only the TCR beta chain and unpaired alpha chains were not captured, true repertoire diversity is likely underestimated. Bulk unsorted samples precluded comparing CD4+ and CD8+ T cell repertoires.

TCRbeta-specific cDNA was reverse-transcribed from approximately 0.5 ug total RNA using a constant-region primer and ProtoScript II reverse transcriptase. TCRbeta libraries were built with three nested multiplex PCR rounds, a slightly modified ARM-PCR procedure. Each of the first two PCR rounds ran for approximately 10 cycles and used multiplex TRBV1-TRBV30 forward primers together with a Cbeta reverse primer. Sample barcodes and Illumina adapters were added in a final 25-cycle PCR using Deep VentR polymerase. Before sequencing, amplicons of 200-500 bp were gel-purified using a QIAquick gel extraction kit. An Illumina HiSeq 2500 was used to sequence the TCRbeta amplicons with 250-bp paired-end reads. Processing in the source paper ran as follows. To recover full CDR3 sequences, reads were quality-trimmed using Trimmomatic v0.33 and paired reads were then merged using FLASH v1.2.11. V, D and J germline segments were assigned to the rearranged TCRbeta sequences by MiGEC v1.2.1b. Clonotype statistics and Shannon-Wiener diversity indices were calculated with VDJtools v1.0.0. Except for diversity analysis, only each sample's 250 most abundant clonotypes were used in subsequent analyses to reduce sampling bias. In-frame beta chains were kept once TCRdb had trimmed the public reads at Q25 with fastp and called clones with MiXCR. A single entry per CDR3 protein holds the most common genes and DNA from its merged rows. These V and J calls are TCRdb output, not the study's own analysis. The sample records approximately 310,000 distinct CDR3 sequences, more than 55% of which are singletons. The ten top clones hold about 9.4% of the sample.

According to the germline V gene, CDR1 reads SNHLY and CDR2 reads FYNNEI. The germline ends are 13 bases apart after V is trimmed by 2 bases and J by 5 bases. The CDR3 numbers 15 residues from cysteine through phenylalanine. Only the CDR3 portion is preserved as DNA: 45 bases, with reading frame beginning at the first base. Blood RNA was extracted from unsorted whole blood with TRIzol reagent; germline DNA came from the DNeasy Blood & Tissue kit. At the time of sampling, the patients were treatment-naive and had chronic HBV infection. Before surgery, four milliliters of peripheral blood were collected into K2EDTA tubes.

The receptor comes from a man aged 35-49 years with primary liver carcinoma and hepatitis B virus infection. The rearrangement joined TRBV2 to TRBJ1-5; no D gene call is confident. Sequencing input: peripheral blood. The base sequence is TGTGCCAGCAGTGAAAGTACGGGAGATTATCAGCCCCAGCATTTT. Translated, this gives CASSESTGDYQPQHF.